This T cell receptor (beta chain) is from a study of T cell changes during pregnancy in multiple sclerosis. TCRdb's table, derived via immunoSEQ multiplex PCR, lists solely in-frame clones and lacks some. This table holds approximately 60,000 clones, roughly nine tenths found once. Germline V gene sequence: CDR1 MNHEY, CDR2 SVGAGI. V lost 5 bases to trimming and J lost 4 bases; unmatched junction nucleotides: 6. This CDR3 has 14 residues. The sequence came from a female donor with multiple sclerosis, enrolled in a pregnancy study. The V and J genes are TRBV6-5 and TRBJ2-3, with 7 bases fitting TRBD2. The starting material was peripheral blood, obtained before pregnancy. The CDR3 loop reads CASSTAGRADTQYF. CDR3 nucleotides: TGTGCCAGCAGTACCGCGGGGAGGGCAGATACGCAGTATTTT.